This T cell receptor (beta chain) was sequenced for a study of molecular identifiers for immune sequencing clone quantification. Points from the study as a whole: In CMV-specific effectors, clones above 20 copies held over 97% of molecules; naive, under 1%. Molecules of identical TCR sharing a barcode could underestimate highly expanded clone sizes. Single-cell amounts of spiked Jurkat TCR RNA were reportedly detectable among fewer than 1.3 million naive cells.

This clonotype occurred many times. No antigen is known for it. Trimming stripped 0 bases from V and 8 bases from J, with 11 bases between. Germline CDR1 and CDR2: MGHRA and YSYEKL. CDR3 length: 14 residues. Each CDR3 protein gets one entry after TCRdb re-called the PCR reads with MiXCR. The table has about 320,000 distinct CDR3 sequences, roughly 24% seen once. This sequence was found in a human donor in good health. Some libraries in this study had Jurkat cell RNA spiked in. Sequencing was performed on naive CD8+ T cells from blood, with Jurkat cell RNA spiked in. The subset: FACS-sorted CD8+CD4-CCR7+CD45RA+ naive T cells. This chain links TRBV4-1 with TRBJ2-1; D may be TRBD1 (5 bases). CDR3 sequence: CASSQDQGWDEQFF. DNA of the CDR3: TGCGCCAGCAGCCAAGATCAGGGTTGGGATGAGCAGTTCTTC.